The rows below give T cell receptor beta chains drawn from one sample of a study of blood T cell repertoires in COVID-19. Sequencing was performed with immunoSEQ multiplex PCR; in TCRdb, only in-frame clones are kept and a portion is missing. The table includes fewer than 250,000 clones, 70% to 90% detected once. The material sequenced was peripheral blood. The receptor set was obtained from a man aged 50-60 years with acute or convalescent COVID-19. Each CDR3 is given with its conserved first and last residue. A D gene is named only where the DNA matches it firmly. Not all rows give a size; the values are once, few, many and, for expanded clones, a class.

-	12	TRBV5-1	-	TRBJ1-1	CASSYGGALAFF	TGCGCCAGCAGCTATGGGGGGGCTTTAGCTTTCTTT
once	16	TRBV18	TRBD1	TRBJ1-2	CASSQTDRPLRGGYTF	TGTGCCAGCTCACAGACGGACAGGCCCCTTCGTGGGGGCTACACCTTC
few	13	TRBV5-1	TRBD1	TRBJ1-1	CASRTGMNTEAFF	TGCGCCAGCAGGACAGGGATGAACACTGAAGCTTTCTTT
-	13	TRBV12-3/TRBV12-4	TRBD1	TRBJ1-1	CASRGTGQAEAFF	TGTGCCAGCAGGGGTACCGGACAGGCTGAAGCTTTCTTT
-	15	TRBV7-9	-	TRBJ1-5	CASSRLGQGRQPQHF	TGTGCCAGCAGCCGACTCGGGCAAGGGAGACAGCCCCAGCATTTT
-	14	TRBV5-4	-	TRBJ2-7	CASSFYRSVDEQYF	TGTGCCAGCAGCTTTTACAGGAGTGTCGACGAGCAGTACTTC
-	16	TRBV6-1	-	TRBJ1-5	CASSDGQGRSNQPQHF	TGTGCCAGCAGTGACGGGCAGGGTAGAAGCAATCAGCCCCAGCATTTT
-	15	TRBV5-6	TRBD2	TRBJ2-6	CASSFGGTGANVLTF	TGTGCCAGCAGCTTCGGGGGGACTGGGGCCAACGTCCTGACTTTC
-	16	TRBV5-1	-	TRBJ2-6	CASSFDLRSGANVLTF	TGCGCCAGCAGCTTCGACTTACGCTCTGGGGCCAACGTCCTGACTTTC
-	16	TRBV5-4	TRBD1	TRBJ2-3	CASRPAGGGGTDTQYF	TGTGCCAGCAGACCAGCAGGGGGTGGGGGCACAGATACGCAGTATTTT
-	16	TRBV11-2	TRBD1	TRBJ2-2	CASSSWTGVNTGELFF	TGTGCCAGCAGCTCCTGGACAGGGGTCAACACCGGGGAGCTGTTTTTT
-	17	TRBV5-5	TRBD2	TRBJ2-1	CASSLVASGGAYNEQFF	TGTGCCAGCAGCTTGGTAGCTAGCGGGGGGGCCTACAATGAGCAGTTCTTC
-	16	TRBV7-2	-	TRBJ1-4	CASSTHPSTANEKLFF	TGTGCCAGCAGCACCCATCCGAGTACGGCTAATGAAAAACTGTTTTTT
-	14	TRBV4-1	-	TRBJ1-2	CASSEKTGPYGYTF	TGCGCCAGCAGCGAGAAGACAGGACCCTATGGCTACACCTTC
-	17	TRBV7-8	-	TRBJ1-5	CASSLAAGGGDNQPQHF	TGTGCCAGCAGCTTAGCGGCGGGGGGGGGAGACAATCAGCCCCAGCATTTT
-	15	TRBV29-1	-	TRBJ1-2	CSVGQGVSFSYGYTF	TGCAGCGTTGGGCAGGGCGTTAGTTTTAGCTATGGCTACACCTTC
-	17	TRBV30	-	TRBJ1-4	CAWSVRGGAVRDEKLFF	TGTGCCTGGAGTGTACGGGGGGGGGCCGTCCGGGACGAAAAACTGTTTTTT
-	14	TRBV19	TRBD1	TRBJ1-1	CASSIPQDRGKAFF	TGTGCCAGTAGTATCCCCCAAGACAGGGGGAAAGCTTTCTTT
-	16	TRBV5-1	-	TRBJ2-2	CASSGPGHPNTGELFF	TGCGCCAGCAGCGGACCGGGACATCCGAACACCGGGGAGCTGTTTTTT
-	15	TRBV7-3	TRBD1	TRBJ2-1	CASSSYPGTDNEQFF	TGTGCCAGCAGCTCATATCCCGGGACAGATAATGAGCAGTTCTTC
-	16	TRBV30	-	TRBJ1-2	CAWSVGGAGVNYGYTF	TGTGCCTGGAGTGTTGGGGGGGCAGGGGTTAACTATGGCTACACCTTC
-	16	TRBV9	-	TRBJ2-7	CASSVDGGTSTYEQYF	TGTGCCAGCAGCGTAGACGGAGGGACCTCAACCTACGAGCAGTACTTC
-	13	TRBV11-3	TRBD1	TRBJ2-5	CASSMGQQETQYF	TGTGCCAGCAGCATGGGACAGCAAGAGACCCAGTACTTC
-	15	TRBV6-5	TRBD2	TRBJ2-1	CASSYRTSGGNEQFF	TGTGCCAGCAGTTATAGAACTAGCGGGGGAAATGAGCAGTTCTTC
few	12	TRBV12-3/TRBV12-4	-	TRBJ1-6	CASTRGSAPLHF	TGTGCCAGCACCCGAGGAAGCGCACCCCTCCACTTT
-	15	TRBV9	-	TRBJ1-1	CASSPLGGVNTEAFF	TGTGCCAGCAGCCCCCTTGGAGGGGTGAACACTGAAGCTTTCTTT
-	15	TRBV4-1	-	TRBJ2-5	CASSQGDIKQETQYF	TGCGCCAGCAGCCAGGGGGACATAAAGCAAGAGACCCAGTACTTC
once	14	TRBV5-1	TRBD1	TRBJ1-2	CASSLPPGGYGYTF	TGCGCCAGCAGCTTGCCCCCAGGGGGCTATGGCTACACCTTC
-	18	TRBV5-6	-	TRBJ1-6	CASSLGGSRFKPNSPLHF	TGTGCCAGCAGCTTGGGCGGGAGCAGATTTAAACCCAATTCACCCCTCCACTTT
-	11	TRBV7-9	-	TRBJ2-5	CASSPYEDQYF	TGTGCCAGCAGCCCCTATGAGGACCAGTACTTC
-	16	TRBV2	TRBD1	TRBJ1-2	CASSVYRGLINYGYTF	TGTGCCAGCAGTGTGTACAGGGGCCTCATTAACTATGGCTACACCTTC
-	13	TRBV7-8	TRBD1	TRBJ1-2	CASARDRTYGYTF	TGTGCCAGCGCCCGGGACAGGACCTATGGCTACACCTTC
-	13	TRBV5-1	-	TRBJ1-1	CASSLRSTAEAFF	TGCGCCAGCAGCTTGCGGTCAACAGCCGAAGCTTTCTTT
-	17	TRBV6-8	TRBD2	TRBJ2-3	CASCEASGPPWEDTQYF	TGTGCCAGCTGTGAGGCTAGCGGGCCCCCCTGGGAGGATACGCAGTATTTT
once	14	TRBV6-5	TRBD1	TRBJ1-5	CASSSQGGDQPQHF	TGTGCCAGCAGTTCGCAGGGGGGCGATCAGCCCCAGCATTTT
few	13	TRBV6-6	TRBD1	TRBJ1-2	CASSTRGSWGYTF	TGTGCCAGCAGCACCAGGGGGAGTTGGGGCTACACCTTC
-	14	TRBV9	-	TRBJ1-1	CASRRGLGNTEAFF	TGTGCCAGCCGCCGCGGGTTGGGGAACACTGAAGCTTTCTTT
-	15	TRBV7-7	-	TRBJ2-3	CASSRSRQGTDTQYF	TGTGCCAGCAGCCGAAGCCGACAGGGCACAGATACGCAGTATTTT
-	15	TRBV25-1	-	TRBJ1-4	CASSEPGGFNEKLFF	TGTGCCAGCAGTGAACCCGGAGGATTTAATGAAAAACTGTTTTTT
-	16	TRBV5-1	TRBD2	TRBJ2-1	CASSLGGSGAPNEQFF	TGCGCCAGCAGCTTGGGAGGTAGCGGGGCGCCCAATGAGCAGTTCTTC
-	16	TRBV19	-	TRBJ2-7	CASSMSGPSGSYEQYF	TGTGCCAGTAGTATGTCAGGGCCGAGTGGGTCCTACGAGCAGTACTTC
-	15	TRBV6-1	-	TRBJ2-7	CASSEPRGISYEQYF	TGTGCCAGCAGTGAACCTAGGGGGATTTCCTACGAGCAGTACTTC
-	14	TRBV14	-	TRBJ2-2	CASSQVRNTGELFF	TGTGCCAGCAGCCAAGTCAGGAACACCGGGGAGCTGTTTTTT
-	10	TRBV18	-	TRBJ1-1	CASRDKEAFF	TGTGCCAGCCGGGACAAAGAAGCTTTCTTT
-	14	TRBV5-1	TRBD1	TRBJ1-3	CASSSWTGANTIYF	TGCGCCAGCAGCTCCTGGACAGGTGCAAACACCATATATTTT
-	13	TRBV19	TRBD1	TRBJ2-7	CASSIRDRYEQYF	TGTGCCAGTAGTATAAGGGACAGGTACGAGCAGTACTTC